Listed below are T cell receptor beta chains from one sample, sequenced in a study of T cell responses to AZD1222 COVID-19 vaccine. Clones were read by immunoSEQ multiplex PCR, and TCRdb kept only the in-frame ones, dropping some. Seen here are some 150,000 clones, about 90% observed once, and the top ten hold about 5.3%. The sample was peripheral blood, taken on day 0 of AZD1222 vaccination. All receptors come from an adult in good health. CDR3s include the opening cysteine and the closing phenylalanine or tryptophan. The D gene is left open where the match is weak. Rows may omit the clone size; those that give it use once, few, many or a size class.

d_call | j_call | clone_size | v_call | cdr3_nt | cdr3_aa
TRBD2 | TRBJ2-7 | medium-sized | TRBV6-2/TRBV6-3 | TGTGCCAGCAGTGCCCCGTGGGACTATCCTTACGAGCAGTACTTC | CASSAPWDYPYEQYF
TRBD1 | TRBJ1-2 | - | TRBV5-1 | TGCGCCAGCAGCTTGACAGAAGCTGGACAGGCCTATGGCTACACCTTC | CASSLTEAGQAYGYTF
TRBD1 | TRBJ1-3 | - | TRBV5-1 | TGCGCCAGCAGCTTCGGGACAGCGGACTTCTCTGGAAACACCATATATTTT | CASSFGTADFSGNTIYF
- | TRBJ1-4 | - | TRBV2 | TGTGCCAGCAGTGGCCGCTCAGGGGTGACTAATGAAAAACTGTTTTTT | CASSGRSGVTNEKLFF
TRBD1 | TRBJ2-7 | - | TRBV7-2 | TGTGCCAGCAGCTTAGGATCGTGGGCAGGGGGAAAAAACGAGCAGTACTTC | CASSLGSWAGGKNEQYF
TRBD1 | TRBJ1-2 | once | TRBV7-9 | TGTGCCAGCAGCTTACGGACAGGGGGCGCCGTGAAAGGCTACACCTTC | CASSLRTGGAVKGYTF
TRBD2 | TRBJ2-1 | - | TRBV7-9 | TGTGCCAGCAGCGCCCCGGCTAGCGGCTCCTACAATGAGCAGTTCTTC | CASSAPASGSYNEQFF
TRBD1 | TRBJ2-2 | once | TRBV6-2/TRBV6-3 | TGTGCCAGCAGTTACTCAGGACAGGAGAACACCGGGGAGCTGTTTTTT | CASSYSGQENTGELFF
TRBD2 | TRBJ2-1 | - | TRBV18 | TGTGCCAGCTCAGGAAGCGGGAGCGCCTCCTCCTACAATGAGCAGTTCTTC | CASSGSGSASSYNEQFF
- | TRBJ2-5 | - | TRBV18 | TGTGCCAGCTCACCACTTCAGGCGGGGCTTGGCGGGGAGACCCAGTACTTC | CASSPLQAGLGGETQYF
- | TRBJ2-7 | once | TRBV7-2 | TGTGCCAGCAGCTTAGAGAGGAATGTGGTGTCCTACGAGCAGTACTTC | CASSLERNVVSYEQYF
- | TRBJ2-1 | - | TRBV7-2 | TGTGCCAGCAGCTTAGCGGTAAGGAGGGATGAGCAGTTCTTC | CASSLAVRRDEQFF
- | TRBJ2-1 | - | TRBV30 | TGTGCCTGGAGTGTAGCGGCGTTATCCTACAATGAGCAGTTCTTC | CAWSVAALSYNEQFF
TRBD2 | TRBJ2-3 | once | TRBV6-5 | TGTGCCAGCAGGGTGGCGGGAGGGATCACAGATACGCAGTATTTT | CASRVAGGITDTQYF
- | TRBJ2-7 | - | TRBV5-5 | TGTGCCAGCAGAATGGAACAGGGTATCAACGAGCAGTACTTC | CASRMEQGINEQYF
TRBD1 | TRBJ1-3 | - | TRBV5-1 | TGCGCCAGCAGCTTGGACGGGACAGTCTCTGGAAACACCATATATTTT | CASSLDGTVSGNTIYF
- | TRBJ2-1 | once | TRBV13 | TGTGCCAGCAGCCCAAGCGGAGCGAGGGAGCAGTTCTTC | CASSPSGAREQFF
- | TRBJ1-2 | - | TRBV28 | TGTGCCAGCAGTTTGGCCAGGGCCTATGGCTACACCTTC | CASSLARAYGYTF
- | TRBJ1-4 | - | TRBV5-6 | TGTGCCAGCAGCTTTCGCACGCTGGCGGTCGAAAAACTGTTTTTT | CASSFRTLAVEKLFF
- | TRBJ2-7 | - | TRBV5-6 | TGTGCCAGCAGCTTTGGGCGGATCTCCTACGAGCAGTACTTC | CASSFGRISYEQYF
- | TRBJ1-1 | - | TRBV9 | TGTGCCAGCAGCTCCGGGGGGGCGGGCACTGAAGCTTTCTTT | CASSSGGAGTEAFF
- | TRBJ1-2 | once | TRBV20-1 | TGCAGTGCTAGTCCCAGGACCTCTAACTATGGCTACACCTTC | CSASPRTSNYGYTF
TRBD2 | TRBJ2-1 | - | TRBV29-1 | TGCAGCGTAGCGGGGGGGTCATCGAATGAGCAGTTCTTC | CSVAGGSSNEQFF
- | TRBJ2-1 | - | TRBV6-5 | TGTGCCAGCAGACACCGTGGGACGGGAGTCGATGAGCAGTTCTTC | CASRHRGTGVDEQFF